These T cell receptor beta chains were read from a single sample in a study of cytomegalovirus exposure and HLA in healthy donors. Sequencing used immunoSEQ multiplex PCR; TCRdb keeps in-frame clones, though not all of them. The data hold 150,000 to 200,000 clones, with approximately 86% observed a single time. Sequencing was performed on PBMCs. Source of these receptors: a woman younger than 35 in good health and CMV-seronegative. The CDR3 runs from the conserved cysteine through the conserved F or W. A D gene is named only where the DNA matches it firmly. Clone size is not always given. Where it is, it says once, few, many or a class for expanded clones.

cdr3_nt,cdr3_aa,v_call,j_call,clone_size,d_call
TGTGCCAGCAGTCCTCCAGGCGCCGAGGCAGGGTATCTGACCCGAAATGAGCAGTTCTTC,CASSPPGAEAGYLTRNEQFF,TRBV28,TRBJ2-1,-,-
TGTGCCAGCAGTTTAGTTCCAGGGGGCGTTTGGGAGCAGTACTTC,CASSLVPGGVWEQYF,TRBV27,TRBJ2-7,once,TRBD1
TGTGCCAGCAGCTTGGGGATCTCGGTGCCGGACTTCAACACCATATATTTT,CASSLGISVPDFNTIYF,TRBV5-6,TRBJ1-3,-,-
TGTGCCAGCAGCCCGGGGACAGGGTACACCTACGAGCAGTACTTC,CASSPGTGYTYEQYF,TRBV5-6,TRBJ2-7,-,TRBD1
TGCGCCAGCAGCCCTCAAGCGGGATGGGAGACCCAGTACTTC,CASSPQAGWETQYF,TRBV4-1,TRBJ2-5,-,TRBD2
TGTGCCAGCAGCGTAGAAGGGACTAGCTTATACAATGAGCAGTTCTTC,CASSVEGTSLYNEQFF,TRBV9,TRBJ2-1,-,TRBD2
TGTGCCACCAGCAGAGCCGGGACTAGCGGGAGCAATGAGCAGTTCTTC,CATSRAGTSGSNEQFF,TRBV15,TRBJ2-1,-,TRBD2
TGTGCCAGCAGCCCCTGGATCGCGGACAACAATTTCTACGAGCAGTACTTC,CASSPWIADNNFYEQYF,TRBV7-9,TRBJ2-7,-,-
TGCAGCGTTGAGGGGTCCGGGACTAGCGCTTCCAATGAGCAGTTCTTC,CSVEGSGTSASNEQFF,TRBV29-1,TRBJ2-1,-,TRBD2
TGCAGCGGCCGGGACTCCAACACCGGGGAGCTGTTTTTT,CSGRDSNTGELFF,TRBV29-1,TRBJ2-2,-,-
TGTGCCAGCAATCCGGGTTCCCGGGATGGCTACACCTTC,CASNPGSRDGYTF,TRBV28,TRBJ1-2,-,-
TGCAGCGTCGCGGGTGGGATTTACTACAATGAGCAGTTCTTC,CSVAGGIYYNEQFF,TRBV29-1,TRBJ2-1,-,-
TGCGCCAGCAGCCAACTTGGGACAGGGAAAGATACGCAGTATTTT,CASSQLGTGKDTQYF,TRBV4-3,TRBJ2-3,-,TRBD1
TGTGCCAGCAGCTCACAGGGTACAACTAATGAAAAACTGTTTTTT,CASSSQGTTNEKLFF,TRBV5-6,TRBJ1-4,-,-
TGTGCCAGCAGCCCTGGACTAGCGGGAGAGACAGATACGCAGTATTTT,CASSPGLAGETDTQYF,TRBV9,TRBJ2-3,-,TRBD2
TGTGCCTTGGACAGGGGGCTATCCTACGAGCAGTACTTC,CALDRGLSYEQYF,TRBV30,TRBJ2-7,-,TRBD1
TGTGCCAGCAGCCAAGGAATCAACGGGAGGGCCCGGGAGACCCAGTACTTC,CASSQGINGRARETQYF,TRBV4-2,TRBJ2-5,-,TRBD2
TGTGCCAGCAGCTCGTCCCCGCGTCTGAACACTGAAGCTTTCTTT,CASSSSPRLNTEAFF,TRBV7-9,TRBJ1-1,-,-
TGTGCCAGCAGCCCCCGGACAGGAGGTGGTCAGCCCCAGCATTTT,CASSPRTGGGQPQHF,TRBV7-2,TRBJ1-5,-,TRBD1
TGTGCCAGCAGGGGATTTCAGGGGCAGCCCCAGCATTTT,CASRGFQGQPQHF,TRBV6-5,TRBJ1-5,-,-
TGCGCCAGCAGCCTAACTAGCACAGATACGCAGTATTTT,CASSLTSTDTQYF,TRBV4-1,TRBJ2-3,-,-
TGTGCCAGTAGTCCGCTGGACAGGGACACTGAAGCTTTCTTT,CASSPLDRDTEAFF,TRBV19,TRBJ1-1,-,TRBD1
TGTGCCAGCAGTTTCTCAGGGTATCAGCCCCAGCATTTT,CASSFSGYQPQHF,TRBV27,TRBJ1-5,-,-
TGTGCCAGCAGTGAGACAGGGAACACTGAAGCTTTCTTT,CASSETGNTEAFF,TRBV6-5,TRBJ1-1,-,-
TGTGCCAGTAACCCCCTAGGGCGGGATTCCCCGGGGGTTGAGCAGTTCTTC,CASNPLGRDSPGVEQFF,TRBV19,TRBJ2-1,-,-
TGCGCCAGCAGCCTGCCCGACAGTACTAATGAAAAACTGTTTTTT,CASSLPDSTNEKLFF,TRBV5-1,TRBJ1-4,once,-
TGTGCCAGCAGTTTCAGGGGCAGTGGAAACACCATATATTTT,CASSFRGSGNTIYF,TRBV28,TRBJ1-3,-,-
TGCAGCGTTGCTCACGCGGGGAAAGAGACCCAGTACTTC,CSVAHAGKETQYF,TRBV29-1,TRBJ2-5,-,-
TGCGCCAGCAGCTCCGGTCCCGGGACATACACCTACGAGCAGTACTTC,CASSSGPGTYTYEQYF,TRBV5-1,TRBJ2-7,-,-
TGTGCCAGCAGCAAAGCGCTACGGGAGGTTTCCTACAATGAGCAGTTCTTC,CASSKALREVSYNEQFF,TRBV21-1,TRBJ2-1,-,-
TGTGCCAGTAGAATTAAGGACTTTTCACCCCTCCACTTT,CASRIKDFSPLHF,TRBV19,TRBJ1-6,-,-
TGTGCCTGGAGTGTACAGTTTAGCGGGGGGGAGACCCAGTACTTC,CAWSVQFSGGETQYF,TRBV30,TRBJ2-5,-,TRBD2
TGTGCCAGCAGCCGGGACAGGAGCCCTGGAAACACCATATATTTT,CASSRDRSPGNTIYF,TRBV7-2,TRBJ1-3,-,TRBD1
TGTGCCAGCAGCGTCCGACAGGGCTTCGGGGCGCCCCAGCATTTT,CASSVRQGFGAPQHF,TRBV5-6,TRBJ1-5,-,TRBD1
TGTGCCAGCAGCCAAGACCGAACTAGCGGGAGAAGTAGGGATACGCAGTATTTT,CASSQDRTSGRSRDTQYF,TRBV14,TRBJ2-3,-,TRBD2
TGTGCCAGCAGTCTATGGGGGACAGGTGCTAAGTCAGGGGGCTACACCTTC,CASSLWGTGAKSGGYTF,TRBV28,TRBJ1-2,once,TRBD1
TGCGCCAGTAGTATAAGGAAAGTAGCGAGGAATGAGCAGTTCTTC,CASSIRKVARNEQFF,TRBV19,TRBJ2-1,-,-
TGTGCCAGCTCACCACAAGACAGGGACCACGAGCAGTACTTC,CASSPQDRDHEQYF,TRBV18,TRBJ2-7,-,TRBD1
TGTGCCAGCAATCAACAGGGGGCAAGGGAACATTTT,CASNQQGAREHF,TRBV27,TRBJ1-5,-,TRBD1
TGTGCCAGCAGCGTAGGGGTTTCGGGAGAGCAGTACTTC,CASSVGVSGEQYF,TRBV9,TRBJ2-7,-,-
TGTGCCAGCAAAAAAGGGGGTGCGACAAAAAGGTACGAGCAGTACTTC,CASKKGGATKRYEQYF,TRBV27,TRBJ2-7,-,-
TGTGCCAGCGCCCTTCGAGCGGCGCAGTTCTTC,CASALRAAQFF,TRBV7-2,TRBJ2-1,once,-
TGTGCCAGCAGCCTAGCAAGTGGAGGAGGCTATGGCTACACCTTC,CASSLASGGGYGYTF,TRBV7-9,TRBJ1-2,-,-
TGTGCCAGCAGCTTACTAGCGGGTCCCTACGAGCAGTACTTC,CASSLLAGPYEQYF,TRBV7-2,TRBJ2-7,-,TRBD2
TGTGCCAGCAGCCCTCCGGGACAGGGAGGGCAGGGCTACACCTTC,CASSPPGQGGQGYTF,TRBV6-5,TRBJ1-2,-,TRBD1